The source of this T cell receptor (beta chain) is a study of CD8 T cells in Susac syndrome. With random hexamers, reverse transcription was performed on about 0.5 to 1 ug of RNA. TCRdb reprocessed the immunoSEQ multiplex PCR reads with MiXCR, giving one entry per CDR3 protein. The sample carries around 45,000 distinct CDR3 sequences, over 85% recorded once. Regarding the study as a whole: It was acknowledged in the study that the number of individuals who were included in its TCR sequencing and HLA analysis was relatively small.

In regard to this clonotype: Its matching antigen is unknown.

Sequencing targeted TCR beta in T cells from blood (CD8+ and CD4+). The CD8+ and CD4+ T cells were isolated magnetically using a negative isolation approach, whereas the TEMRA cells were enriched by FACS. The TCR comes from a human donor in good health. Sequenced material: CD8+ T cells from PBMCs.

CDR3 residues: CASSTRGLGEQYF. The CDR3 coding sequence is TGTGCCAGCAGTACCAGGGGGCTGGGAGAGCAGTACTTC. This chain connects TRBV28 to TRBJ2-7; 8 positions match TRBD1. The CDR3 is 13 residues long. The V and J ends lost 5 bases and 7 bases, in that order; junction bases with no gene match: 7. Per germline, CDR1 MDHEN and CDR2 SYDVKM.